The 9 T cell receptor beta chains given below trace back to one sample, sequenced in a study of T-cell memory formation after mild COVID-19. TCRdb reprocessed the 5' RACE reads with MiXCR, giving one entry per CDR3 protein. The sample has roughly 150,000 distinct CDR3 sequences, about an eighth seen once. The sample comprised PBMCs or a T cell subset sorted from them (not recorded which). The receptors were sampled from a young man who had mild COVID-19 (a few samples of this study predate the infection). Cell type and time point are not known.

This clonotype was observed a few times. The chain recombines TRBV7-2 with TRBJ2-3, with D possibly called TRBD1 or TRBD2 (5 bases each). The V gene's germline CDR1 is SGHTA and CDR2 FQGNSA. The CDR3 is 18 amino acids. With 5 bases removed from V and 4 bases from J, the gap between germline ends came to 25 bases. Written as DNA, the CDR3 is TGTGCCAGCAGCCTCACCCATAGCCCCGGGACCTTGGCAGATACGCAGTATTTT. This codes for CASSLTHSPGTLADTQYF. Using reference TRBV7-2 and TRBJ2-3 for the parts outside the CDR3, the full variable domain is GAGVSQSPSNKVTEKGKDVELRCDPISGHTALYWYRQSLGQGLEFLIYFQGNSAPDKSGLPSDRFSAERTGGSVSTLTIQRTQQEDSAVYLCASSLTHSPGTLADTQYFGPGTRLTVL.

This clonotype has a handful of counts. The chain's CDR3 is CASSVQGRETQYF. The CDR3 DNA reads TGTGCCAGCAGTGTACAGGGTCGGGAGACCCAGTACTTC. This sequence joins TRBV6-1 and TRBJ2-5; D possibly corresponds to TRBD1 (6 bases). Germline assignment: CDR1 MNHNS and CDR2 SASEGT. The CDR3 is 13 amino acids. The V end lost 4 bases, the J end lost 5 bases, and 11 bases lay between the germline ends.

This clonotype turned up a few times. The chain has TRBV11-2 and TRBJ1-1; tentative D call: TRBD1 (6 bases). CDR1 is SGHAT, CDR2 FQNNGV, per germline. The CDR3 is 15 amino acids. V was shortened by 1 base and J by 5 bases, with 14 bases between the two germline ends. CDR3 region: CASSLGQAGGTEAFF. For the CDR3, the DNA is TGTGCCAGCAGCTTAGGACAGGCTGGGGGGACTGAAGCTTTCTTT.

This sequence joins TRBV19 and TRBJ2-7; 8 nucleotides agree with TRBD2. Trimming at V came to 4 bases and at J to 0 bases, leaving 5 bases not matched to a gene. Germline V lookup: CDR1 LNHDA, CDR2 SQIVND (reference sequence). The CDR3 runs 15 residues. CDR3 bases: TGTGCCAGTAGTAGCCAGCGGGGGAACTCCTACGAGCAGTACTTC. This translates into CASSSQRGNSYEQYF.

The sample holds a few counts of this clonotype. This chain joins TRBV7-2 and TRBJ1-5, with D possibly matching TRBD1 (6 bases). CDR1 SGHTA and CDR2 FQGNSA come from the germline V gene. V was cut by 8 bases and J by 7 bases, with 18 bases left in between. This CDR3 contains 14 residues. The CDR3 spells CASGPRQGKQPQHF. CDR3 DNA: TGTGCCAGCGGCCCCCGGCAGGGGAAACAGCCCCAGCATTTT.

The V and J genes are TRBV5-5 and TRBJ2-3, with 7 bases fitting TRBD2. The V and J ends lost 5 bases and 9 bases, in that order; junction bases with no gene match: 9. The CDR3 loop spans 13 amino acids. CDR1 and CDR2 (germline): SGHKS, YYEKEE (reference sequence). CDR3 DNA: TGTGCCAGCAGTCAGCGGGACCCCACAACGCAGTATTTT. It is translated as CASSQRDPTTQYF.

In this sample, this clonotype turned up a few times. V and J are TRBV15 and TRBJ1-4; TRBD1 aligns across 10 bases. CDR3 length equals 17 residues. V was clipped by 0 bases and J by 6 bases; unmatched bases: 7. CDR1 and CDR2 (germline): LNHNV, YYDKDF (reference sequence). The CDR3 DNA follows: TGTGCCACCAGCAGAGATTTGGGACAGGGGTTCGATGAAAAACTGTTTTTT. Its protein is CATSRDLGQGFDEKLFF.

The chain carries TRBV7-3 and TRBJ2-2; 7 bases line up with TRBD1. CDR1 is SGHTA and CDR2 is FQGTGA in the germline V gene. The CDR3 runs 16 residues. V shed 1 base, J shed 4 bases, and the junction held 6 bases outside the gene matches. For the CDR3, the DNA is TGTGCCAGCAGCTTAATAGGGGGCGATCGCACCGGGGAGCTGTTTTTT. Amino acids: CASSLIGGDRTGELFF.

The J gene is TRBJ2-1, the V gene TRBV11-2; the D gene is possibly TRBD2 (6 bases). This CDR3 comprises 16 residues. Germline V gene data show CDR1 as SGHAT and CDR2 as FQNNGV. Trimming shortened V by 5 bases and J by 4 bases, and 18 bases separated the two germline ends. The CDR3 nucleotides read TGTGCCAGCAGCCCTTTGGCGGGGAGGAAATACAATGAGCAGTTCTTC. It codes for CASSPLAGRKYNEQFF.